This T cell receptor (beta chain) was retrieved from a study of cytomegalovirus exposure and HLA in healthy donors. Concerning this clone: Its cognate antigen is unknown.

Germline CDR1 SGHTA, CDR2 FQGNSA. The CDR3 consists of 13 residues. Trimming removed 10 bases from V and 2 bases from J, with 15 bases in between. Generated by immunoSEQ multiplex PCR, the TCRdb table keeps only in-frame clones and is missing some. The repertoire holds around 99,000 clones, with 88% as singletons. Study-wide points: Among TCR sequences, most were rare, though some public TCRs appeared in many donors. It was found in a later analysis that first-cohort TCR clusters tended to co-occur in the 90 to 150 validation repertoires. Diagnosis of cytomegalovirus status made by the classifier reportedly showed high specificity and sensitivity. Overall, roughly 150 TCR beta chains were annotated as cytomegalovirus-associated.

The chain links TRBV7-2 to TRBJ2-7; D perhaps matches TRBD2 (6 bases). The clonotype originates from a woman between 18 and 30 years old in good health and CMV-seronegative. Source material: PBMCs. CDR3 DNA: TGTGCCATCTCTCCGGGACTTGCCTACGAGCAGTACTTC. This translates into CAISPGLAYEQYF.